This T cell receptor (beta chain) was identified in a study of blood T cell repertoires in COVID-19 (dated by TCRdb to about 2020). Background on the whole study: Samples from collaborators originated in the United States, Italy and Spain and spanned both the acute and convalescent phases of COVID-19. Subjects who had been exposed to COVID-19, were actively infected with it, or had recovered from it provided the deeply sampled blood TCRbeta repertoires that made up the dataset. The samples were drawn from the first 160 participants of the ongoing ImmuneRACE study and from about 1,200 subjects provided by 6 global collaborators. A freely available public database, intended as a resource for researchers studying the immune response to SARS-CoV-2, is where the repertoires were released. The material from the prospective study consisted of cDNA or gDNA derived from T cells, B-cell-depleted T cells, or PBMCs. Where available, HLA class I and class II types were obtained from metadata supplied by the sample provider rather than from assay-based typing. Nearly every sample came with metadata listing a de-identified subject ID, COVID-19 status, age in years and sex. Overall results and qualifications from the work: The quantity of clinical and demographic metadata differed by source and by participant and was supplied without curation.

The immunoSEQ Assay, a bias-controlled multiplex PCR, was used to amplify TCRbeta CDR3 regions from genomic DNA. As for how the authors treated the data: The number of nucleated cells in each sample was estimated from the amplification of reference gene primers within the assay. To quantify the absolute abundance of each unique TCRbeta CDR3 rearrangement, sequence reads were collapsed and filtered. For each sample, productive Simpson clonality was calculated as the square root of Simpson's diversity index across productive rearrangements. The source is immuneACCESS, and TCRdb retained only in-frame sequences with V and J called. Part of the clones is not carried over; for the studies checked, unresolved V genes explain less than half of this, and the remainder is unexplained. The V and J calls and the clone size are those of that table, but D and trimming were determined from the DNA. The sample data list about 300,000 clones, and about 82% of these were observed just once. The ten largest account for 1.6% of the sample.

On this clone: Its antigen is not yet known. Per-base quality was not reported, and no clone a single base away is much larger than it.

The germline V gene yields KGHSH for CDR1 and LQKENI for CDR2. The CDR3 contains 14 residues, cysteine and phenylalanine counted. Just CDR3 DNA is preserved here, 42 bases in frame from base 1. Trimming leaves V shorter by 3 bases and J shorter by 4 bases, with the junction holding 3 bases beyond the gene matches. Each collaborating institution followed its own protocols to collect whole blood in K2EDTA tubes. For TCRbeta analysis, collaborator samples were shipped as frozen whole blood, as isolated PBMCs, or as DNA extracted from either sample type. Sequenced: peripheral blood. The receptor chain draws on TRBV18 and TRBJ1-5; 7 junctional bases match TRBD1. The origin of this receptor is a woman aged 50 to 60 with acute or convalescent COVID-19. DNA sequence: TGTGCCAGCTCACCGGGACAGCTAAATCAGCCCCAGCATTTT. The resulting protein is CASSPGQLNQPQHF.